This T cell receptor (beta chain) was observed in a study of T cell responses to AZD1222 COVID-19 vaccine. With regard to this clone: Its antigen is undetermined.

Doses given second, at about 4 or about 12 weeks, were pooled. The repertoire was sequenced with immunoSEQ multiplex PCR; TCRdb's copy has only in-frame clones and lacks some. The repertoire holds about 120,000 clones, with roughly 91% as singletons. Study-level findings and limits: Nearly half of spike-specific TCRs reportedly go after variant regions that carry no mutations.

CDR3 length equals 11 residues. The germline V gene encodes CDR1 MNHEY and CDR2 SVGAGI. V dropped 10 bases and J dropped 6 bases, with 12 bases sitting between them. The sequencing used peripheral blood, collected 28 days after the second AZD1222 dose. The TCR comes from an adult who received the AZD1222 COVID-19 vaccine. This chain uses TRBV6-5 with TRBJ1-2; tentative D call: TRBD1 (5 bases). The CDR3 bases are TGTGCCACCGGGGACTGGGATGGCTACACCTTC. Its protein is CATGDWDGYTF.